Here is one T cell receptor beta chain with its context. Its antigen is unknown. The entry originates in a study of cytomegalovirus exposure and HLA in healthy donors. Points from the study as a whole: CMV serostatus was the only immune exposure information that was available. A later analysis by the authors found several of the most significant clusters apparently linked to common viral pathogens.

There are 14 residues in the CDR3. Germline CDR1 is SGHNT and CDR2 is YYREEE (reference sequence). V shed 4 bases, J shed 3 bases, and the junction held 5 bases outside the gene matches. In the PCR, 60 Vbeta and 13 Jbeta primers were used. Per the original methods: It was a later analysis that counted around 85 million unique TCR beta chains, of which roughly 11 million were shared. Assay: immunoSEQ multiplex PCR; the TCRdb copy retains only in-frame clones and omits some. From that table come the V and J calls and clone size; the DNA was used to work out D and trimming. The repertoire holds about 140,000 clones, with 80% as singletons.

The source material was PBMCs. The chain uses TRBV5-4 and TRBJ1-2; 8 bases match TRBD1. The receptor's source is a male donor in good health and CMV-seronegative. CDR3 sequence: CASSQGQGDYGYTF. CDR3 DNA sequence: TGTGCCAGCAGCCAAGGACAGGGTGACTATGGCTACACCTTC.